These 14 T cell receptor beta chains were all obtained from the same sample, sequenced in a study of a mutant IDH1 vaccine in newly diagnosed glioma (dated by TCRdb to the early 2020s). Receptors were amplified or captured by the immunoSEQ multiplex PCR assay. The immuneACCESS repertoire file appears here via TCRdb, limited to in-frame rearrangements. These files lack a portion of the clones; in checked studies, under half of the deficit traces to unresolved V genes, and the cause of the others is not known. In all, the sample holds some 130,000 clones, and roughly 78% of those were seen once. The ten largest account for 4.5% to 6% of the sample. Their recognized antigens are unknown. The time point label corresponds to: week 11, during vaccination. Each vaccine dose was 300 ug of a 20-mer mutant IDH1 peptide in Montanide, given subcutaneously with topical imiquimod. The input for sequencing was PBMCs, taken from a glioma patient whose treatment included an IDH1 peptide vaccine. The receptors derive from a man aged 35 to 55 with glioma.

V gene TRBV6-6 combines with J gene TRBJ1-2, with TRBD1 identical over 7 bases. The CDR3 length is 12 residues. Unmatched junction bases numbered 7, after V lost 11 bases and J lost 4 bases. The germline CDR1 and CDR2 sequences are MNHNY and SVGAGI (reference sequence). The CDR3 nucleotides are TGTGCCGCAGGGGGGCGGACCTATGGCTACACCTTC. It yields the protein CAAGGRTYGYTF.

CDR3 in DNA: TGTGCCAGCTCAGCGGTGTCCTACGAGCAGTACTTC. Translated, it gives CASSAVSYEQYF. The rearrangement links TRBV18 to TRBJ2-7; the D is unclear. CDR1 is KGHSH, CDR2 LQKENI, per germline. This CDR3 comprises 12 residues. Trimming left V 5 bases short and J 1 base short, with 6 bases between.

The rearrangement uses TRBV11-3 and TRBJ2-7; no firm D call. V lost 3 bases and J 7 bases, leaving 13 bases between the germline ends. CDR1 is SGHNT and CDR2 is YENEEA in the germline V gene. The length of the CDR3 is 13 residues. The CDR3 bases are TGTGCCAGCAGCTTCAGCTTAGTCGGGGAGCAGTACTTC. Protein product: CASSFSLVGEQYF. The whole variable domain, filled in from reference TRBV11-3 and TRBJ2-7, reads EAGVVQSPRYKIIEKKQPVAFWCNPISGHNTLYWYLQNLGQGPELLIRYENEEAVDDSQLPKDRFSAERLKGVDSTLKIQPAELGDSAVYLCASSFSLVGEQYFGPGTRLTVT.

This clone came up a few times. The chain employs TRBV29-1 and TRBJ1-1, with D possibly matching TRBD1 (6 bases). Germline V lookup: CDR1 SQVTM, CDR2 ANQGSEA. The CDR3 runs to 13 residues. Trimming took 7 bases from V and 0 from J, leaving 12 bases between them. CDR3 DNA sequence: TGCAGCGGATGGGACACCATGAACACTGAAGCTTTCTTT. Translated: CSGWDTMNTEAFF. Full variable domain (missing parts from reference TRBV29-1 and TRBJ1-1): SAVISQKPSRDICQRGTSLTIQCQVDSQVTMMFWYRQQPGQSLTLIATANQGSEATYESGFVIDKFPISRPNLTFSTLTVSNMSPEDSSIYLCSGWDTMNTEAFFGQGTRLTVV.

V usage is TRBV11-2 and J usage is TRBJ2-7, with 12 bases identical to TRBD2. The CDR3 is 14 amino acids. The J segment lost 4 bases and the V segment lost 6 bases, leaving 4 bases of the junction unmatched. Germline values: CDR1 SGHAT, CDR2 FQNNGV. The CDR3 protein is CASRRLAGDYEQYF. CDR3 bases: TGTGCCAGCAGGCGACTAGCGGGAGATTACGAGCAGTACTTC. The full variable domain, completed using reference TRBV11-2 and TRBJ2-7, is EAGVAQSPRYKIIEKRQSVAFWCNPISGHATLYWYQQILGQGPKLLIQFQNNGVVDDSQLPKDRFSAERLKGVDSTLKIQPAKLEDSAVYLCASRRLAGDYEQYFGPGTRLTVT.

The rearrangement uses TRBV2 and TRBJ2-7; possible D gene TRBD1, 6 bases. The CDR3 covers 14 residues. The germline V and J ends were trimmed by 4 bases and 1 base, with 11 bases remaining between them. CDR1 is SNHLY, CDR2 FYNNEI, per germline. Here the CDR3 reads CASSAGRGSYEQYF. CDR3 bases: TGTGCCAGCAGTGCCGGCAGGGGATCCTACGAGCAGTACTTC.

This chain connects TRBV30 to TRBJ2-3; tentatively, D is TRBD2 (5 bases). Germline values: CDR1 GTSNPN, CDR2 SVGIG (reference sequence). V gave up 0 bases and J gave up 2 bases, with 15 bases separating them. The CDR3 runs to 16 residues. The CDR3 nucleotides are TGTGCCTGGAGTGTACGGACTTCAAGCGCCACAGATACGCAGTATTTT. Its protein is CAWSVRTSSATDTQYF.

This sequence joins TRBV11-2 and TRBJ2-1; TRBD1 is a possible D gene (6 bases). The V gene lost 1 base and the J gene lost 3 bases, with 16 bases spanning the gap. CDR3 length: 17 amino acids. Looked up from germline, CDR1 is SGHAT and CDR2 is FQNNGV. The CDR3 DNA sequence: TGTGCCAGCAGCTTAGTAGGCAGGGGCTCTATCTACAATGAGCAGTTCTTC. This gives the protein CASSLVGRGSIYNEQFF.

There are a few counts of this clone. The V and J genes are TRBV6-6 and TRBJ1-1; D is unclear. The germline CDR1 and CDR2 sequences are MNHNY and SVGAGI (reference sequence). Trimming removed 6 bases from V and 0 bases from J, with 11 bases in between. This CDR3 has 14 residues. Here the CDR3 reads CASRDGGMNTEAFF. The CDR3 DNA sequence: TGTGCCAGCAGAGACGGAGGGATGAACACTGAAGCTTTCTTT.

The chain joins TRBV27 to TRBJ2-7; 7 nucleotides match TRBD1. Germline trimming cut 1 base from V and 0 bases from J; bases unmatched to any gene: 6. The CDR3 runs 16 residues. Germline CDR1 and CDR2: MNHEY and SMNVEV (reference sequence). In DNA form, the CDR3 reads TGTGCCAGCAGTTTATGGAGACAGGGAAGCTCCTACGAGCAGTACTTC. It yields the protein CASSLWRQGSSYEQYF.

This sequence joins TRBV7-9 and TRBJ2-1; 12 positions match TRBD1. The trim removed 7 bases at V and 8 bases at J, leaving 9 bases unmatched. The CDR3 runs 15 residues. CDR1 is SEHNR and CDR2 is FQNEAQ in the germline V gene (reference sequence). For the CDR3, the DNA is TGTGCCAGCAACAATCCGGGACAGGGGGCTTATGAGCAGTTCTTC. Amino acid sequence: CASNNPGQGAYEQFF.

The CDR3 region is CASSYAQDMYTGELFF. The CDR3, as DNA: TGTGCCAGCAGCTATGCGCAGGACATGTACACCGGGGAGCTGTTTTTT. V and J are TRBV5-5 and TRBJ2-2, with TRBD1 as a possible D gene (5 bases). CDR1 is SGHKS and CDR2 is YYEKEE in the germline V gene (reference sequence). Deletions cut 3 bases from V and 3 bases from J, with 15 bases between. The CDR3 sequence is 16 residues long.

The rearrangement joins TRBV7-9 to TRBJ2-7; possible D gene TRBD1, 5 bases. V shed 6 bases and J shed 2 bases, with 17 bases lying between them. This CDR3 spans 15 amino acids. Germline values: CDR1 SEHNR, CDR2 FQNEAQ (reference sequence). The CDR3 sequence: CASRSDSLFTYEQYF. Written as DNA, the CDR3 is TGTGCCAGCAGGTCCGACAGCCTTTTTACCTACGAGCAGTACTTC.

In nucleotides, the CDR3 is TGTGCCAGTAGTATTCCAATTGGGCAGAGCAATCAGCCCCAGCATTTT. This sequence encodes CASSIPIGQSNQPQHF. The V gene is TRBV19, the J gene TRBJ1-5; the D is unclear. The germline gives CDR1 LNHDA, CDR2 SQIVND (reference sequence). This CDR3 contains 16 residues. Trimming removed 3 bases from V and 1 base from J, with 13 bases in between.